Below are 32 T cell receptor beta chains sequenced from a single sample in a study of blood T cell repertoires in COVID-19 (dated by TCRdb to 2018 to 2021). Library method: the immunoSEQ multiplex PCR assay. This is the immuneACCESS table as TCRdb keeps it, with only in-frame sequences that have V and J called. A part of the clones is gone; compared with another copy, unresolved V genes explain less than half, and the rest is unexplained. The sample table holds about 110,000 clones, of which 85% to 90% were seen once. The ten most abundant clones make up approximately 0.81% of the sample. The sequenced material came from peripheral blood. The receptors derive from a woman aged 45-59 years with active or convalescent COVID-19.

This sequence joins TRBV9 and TRBJ1-3, with TRBD1 identical over 7 bases. Per the germline V gene, CDR1 is SGDLS and CDR2 is YYNGEE. The V segment lost 3 bases and the J segment 4 bases; nucleotides outside the gene matches: 4. The CDR3 consists of 14 residues. The CDR3 reads CASSGQGDGNTIYF. As DNA, the CDR3 is TGTGCCAGCAGCGGACAGGGTGACGGAAACACCATATATTTT.

J is TRBJ1-5 and V is TRBV15; no clear D. The CDR3 covers 16 residues. Between the trimmed V and J ends, which lost 0 bases and 1 base, there was a span of 10 bases. Germline V gene sequence: CDR1 LNHNV, CDR2 YYDKDF (reference sequence). The CDR3 nucleotides read TGTGCCACCAGCAGAGATCTGACAAGAAGCAATCAGCCCCAGCATTTT. Translated, it gives CATSRDLTRSNQPQHF.

This chain joins TRBV28 and TRBJ2-5; 11 bases match TRBD2. The V gene end was trimmed by 5 bases and the J gene end by 5 bases; junction bases not matched to a gene: 10. Germline V gene sequence: CDR1 MDHEN, CDR2 SYDVKM. There are 16 residues in the CDR3. DNA for the CDR3: TGTGCCAGCAGTCCCCCCGCTAGCGGGAGGTTGGAGACCCAGTACTTC. Translated, it gives CASSPPASGRLETQYF.

The rearrangement joins TRBV28 to TRBJ2-3; 9 bases agree with TRBD2. The V and J ends lost 4 bases and 2 bases, in that order; junction bases with no gene match: 4. The CDR3 totals 15 residues. In germline, CDR1 is MDHEN, CDR2 SYDVKM. The CDR3 region is CASSYSGRPTDTQYF. CDR3 DNA sequence: TGTGCCAGCAGTTACAGCGGGAGGCCCACAGATACGCAGTATTTT.

The rearrangement joins TRBV7-3 to TRBJ1-4, with D unclear. V was pared by 5 bases and J by 3 bases, with 7 bases between. Germline CDR1 and CDR2: SGHTA and FQGTGA. The CDR3 has 13 amino acids. In DNA, the CDR3 is TGTGCCAGCAGCCGAGTTCCTAATGAAAAACTGTTTTTT. Encoded protein: CASSRVPNEKLFF. The full variable domain, completed using reference TRBV7-3 and TRBJ1-4, is GAGVSQTPSNKVTEKGKYVELRCDPISGHTALYWYRQSLGQGPEFLIYFQGTGAADDSGLPNDRFFAVRPEGSVSTLKIQRTERGDSAVYLCASSRVPNEKLFFGSGTQLSVL.

The V and J genes are TRBV9 and TRBJ1-3, with TRBD1 matching 9 bases. CDR3 length: 15 residues. Trimming took 7 bases from V and 7 from J; bases not matched to a gene: 12. CDR1 is SGDLS, CDR2 YYNGEE, per germline. The CDR3 DNA reads TGTGCCAGCTCGGACAGGGGATCGGCGCTGAACACCATATATTTT. It translates to CASSDRGSALNTIYF. Drawing the rest from reference TRBV9 and TRBJ1-3, the complete variable domain is DSGVTQTPKHLITATGQRVTLRCSPRSGDLSVYWYQQSLDQGLQFLIQYYNGEERAKGNILERFSAQQFPDLHSELNLSSLELGDSALYFCASSDRGSALNTIYFGEGSWLTVV.

The chain links TRBV27 to TRBJ2-3, with D tentatively TRBD2 (6 bases). The germline V gene has CDR1 MNHEY and CDR2 SMNVEV (reference sequence). Trimming pared 2 bases from V and 2 bases from J, leaving 20 bases between. The CDR3 has 18 residues. The CDR3 DNA reads as TGTGCCAGCAGTTTACTCGGGACTCCCGAGCAATTCACAGATACGCAGTATTTT. This gives the protein CASSLLGTPEQFTDTQYF.

The rearrangement joins TRBV29-1 to TRBJ2-7; 9 bases match TRBD1. The junction had 5 bases not matched to a gene; V was cut back by 1 base and J by 4 bases. CDR1 is SQVTM and CDR2 is ANQGSEA in the germline V gene. This CDR3 comprises 14 residues. CDR3 DNA sequence: TGCAGCGTTGAAGGGACAGGGGAGGTGTACGAGCAGTACTTC. It encodes CSVEGTGEVYEQYF.

The rearrangement links TRBV19 to TRBJ1-1; 7 positions match TRBD1. This CDR3 has 12 amino acids. Germline V lookup: CDR1 LNHDA, CDR2 SQIVND (reference sequence). Germline trimming cut 9 bases from V and 5 bases from J; bases unmatched to any gene: 6. This CDR3 reads CASIRGLTEAFF. Written as DNA, the CDR3 is TGTGCCAGCATCAGGGGGTTGACTGAAGCTTTCTTT. Based on the CDR3 plus reference TRBV19 and TRBJ1-1, the full variable domain is DGGITQSPKYLFRKEGQNVTLSCEQNLNHDAMYWYRQDPGQGLRLIYYSQIVNDFQKGDIAEGYSVSREKKESFPLTVTSAQKNPTAFYLCASIRGLTEAFFGQGTRLTVV.

The chain couples TRBV6-5 to TRBJ2-5, with 12 bases aligning to TRBD2. The V and J ends lost 0 bases and 4 bases, in that order; junction bases with no gene match: 3. The germline V gene encodes CDR1 MNHEY and CDR2 SVGAGI. The CDR3 sequence is 16 residues long. CDR3: CASSYSPSGRGETQYF. The CDR3 nucleotides read TGTGCCAGCAGTTACTCTCCTAGCGGGAGGGGAGAGACCCAGTACTTC.

The chain carries TRBV5-6 and TRBJ1-2; 9 bases fit TRBD1. The J segment lost 8 bases and the V segment lost 8 bases, leaving 10 bases of the junction unmatched. This CDR3 is built from 13 residues. The germline gives CDR1 SGHDT, CDR2 YYEEEE. The CDR3 loop is CASQTGTGKGYTF. For the CDR3, the DNA is TGTGCCAGTCAAACCGGGACAGGGAAAGGCTACACCTTC. The full variable domain, in which reference TRBV5-6 and TRBJ1-2 provide the parts outside the CDR3, is DAGVTQSPTHLIKTRGQQVTLRCSPKSGHDTVSWYQQALGQGPQFIFQYYEEEERQRGNFPDRFSGHQFPNYSSELNVNALLLGDSALYLCASQTGTGKGYTFGSGTRLTVV.

The V and J genes are TRBV6-1 and TRBJ2-7; the D is unclear. This CDR3 has 11 residues. Trimming shortened V by 0 bases and J by 12 bases, and 9 bases separated the two germline ends. Per germline, CDR1 MNHNS and CDR2 SASEGT. CDR3 sequence reads: CASSEATLGYF. In DNA form, the CDR3 reads TGTGCCAGCAGTGAAGCGACATTGGGGTACTTC.

A single count supports this clone. The chain joins TRBV5-5 to TRBJ2-5, with a possible D match to TRBD1 (5 bases). Germline assignment: CDR1 SGHKS and CDR2 YYEKEE (reference sequence). CDR3 length: 15 residues. Trimming took 1 base from V and 10 from J, leaving 20 bases between them. CDR3 residues: CASSLRGTVKTDQYF. As DNA, the CDR3 is TGTGCCAGCAGCTTGAGGGGTACCGTGAAGACGGACCAGTACTTC.

The sample holds one count of this clone. The rearrangement links TRBV24-1 to TRBJ2-1, with TRBD1 matching 9 bases. With V trimmed by 4 bases and J by 3 bases, 3 bases remained unmatched. Germline lookup yields CDR1 KGHDR and CDR2 SFDVKD. There are 15 residues in the CDR3. The CDR3 nucleotides read TGTGCCACCAGTGACCTGACAGGGGGCTACAATGAGCAGTTCTTC. Its translation is CATSDLTGGYNEQFF.

On this clone: The sample has other DNA sequences that encode this CDR3 too. The chain has TRBV7-9 and TRBJ1-1, with TRBD1 identical over 7 bases. Trimming at V came to 5 bases and at J to 1 base, leaving 4 bases not matched to a gene. CDR1 is SEHNR, CDR2 FQNEAQ, per germline (reference sequence). This CDR3 has 14 residues. Here the CDR3 reads CASSLGTANTEAFF. DNA for the CDR3: TGTGCCAGCAGCCTAGGGACAGCGAACACTGAAGCTTTCTTT.

The rearrangement uses TRBV19 and TRBJ2-1; 7 bases line up with TRBD2. V lost 6 bases and J lost 6; bases outside the gene matches: 11. The CDR3 is made up of 15 amino acids. CDR1 and CDR2 (germline): LNHDA, SQIVND (reference sequence). The CDR3 region has the DNA TGTGCCAGTAGACCTACTAGCGCCCACTTCAATGAGCAGTTCTTC. Its protein product is CASRPTSAHFNEQFF.

This clone has more than one count but fewer than ten. The genes are TRBV12-3 or TRBV12-4 and TRBJ1-2, with D unresolved. With 6 bases removed from V and 6 bases from J, the gap between germline ends came to 11 bases. The CDR3 is 12 residues long. Written as DNA, the CDR3 is TGTGCCAGCAGCCTAGTCCAAAATGGCTACACCTTC. The encoded protein is CASSLVQNGYTF.

The rearrangement links TRBV28 to TRBJ2-1; TRBD1 might be the D (5 bases). This CDR3 is built from 13 residues. Germline values: CDR1 MDHEN, CDR2 SYDVKM. Trimming stripped 7 bases from V and 7 bases from J, with 14 bases between. CDR3 sequence: CASTDPGKNEQFF. Written as DNA, the CDR3 is TGTGCCAGCACCGATCCAGGGAAGAATGAGCAGTTCTTC.

This chain links TRBV28 with TRBJ2-5, with D maybe TRBD2 (6 bases). In germline, CDR1 is MDHEN, CDR2 SYDVKM. With 3 bases removed from V and 4 bases from J, the gap between germline ends came to 12 bases. The CDR3 extends over 14 amino acids. In DNA, the CDR3 is TGTGCCAGCAGTTTCTTCGGGAGTGGAGAGACCCAGTACTTC. As protein: CASSFFGSGETQYF. The entire variable domain, with the rest obtained from reference TRBV28 and TRBJ2-5, is as follows: DVKVTQSSRYLVKRTGEKVFLECVQDMDHENMFWYRQDPGLGLRLIYFSYDVKMKEKGDIPEGYSVSREKKERFSLILESASTNQTSMYLCASSFFGSGETQYFGPGTRLLVL.

V and J are TRBV7-8 and TRBJ2-1; 8 bases align to TRBD1. V dropped 3 bases and J dropped 9; count of bases not matched to a gene: 7. This CDR3 comprises 14 residues. Germline lookup yields CDR1 SGHVS and CDR2 FQNEAQ. The CDR3 DNA is TGTGCCAGCAGCTTGCTAGGACAGGGCCCTGAGCAGTTCTTC. Its protein product is CASSLLGQGPEQFF.

The V call is TRBV11-2, the J call TRBJ1-4; TRBD1 matches 9 bases. CDR3 length: 15 amino acids. Per the germline V gene, CDR1 is SGHAT and CDR2 is FQNNGV. Unmatched junction bases numbered 9, after V lost 5 bases and J lost 8 bases. This chain's CDR3 is CASSAGTGRGEKLFF. CDR3 sequence (DNA): TGTGCCAGCAGCGCGGGGACAGGGAGAGGGGAAAAACTGTTTTTT.

This chain connects TRBV7-2 to TRBJ2-1; 8 positions match TRBD2. The CDR3 totals 16 residues. The trim removed 3 bases at V and 4 bases at J, leaving 8 bases unmatched. Germline assignment: CDR1 SGHTA and CDR2 FQGNSA. The CDR3 nucleotides read TGTGCCAGCAGCTTCCCCTCTAGCGGGCTATACAATGAGCAGTTCTTC. Translated: CASSFPSSGLYNEQFF.

The rearrangement joins TRBV2 to TRBJ2-3; possibly TRBD2 for D (6 bases). Germline CDR1 and CDR2: SNHLY and FYNNEI. Between the trimmed V and J ends, which lost 8 bases and 3 bases, there was a span of 12 bases. This CDR3 region has 13 residues. The CDR3 is CASVRELTDTQYF. The CDR3 region has the DNA TGTGCCAGCGTCCGGGAGTTAACAGATACGCAGTATTTT.

The chain couples TRBV6-5 to TRBJ2-5; a possible D gene is TRBD2 (6 bases). The CDR3 runs 15 residues. Trimming took 6 bases from V and 5 from J, leaving 19 bases between them. Germline V CDR1 and CDR2: MNHEY, SVGAGI. The CDR3 loop reads CASSSYAGGGETQYF. The CDR3 nucleotides are TGTGCCAGCAGCTCATACGCCGGAGGAGGGGAGACCCAGTACTTC.

The chain employs TRBV3-1 (or the pseudogene TRBV3-2) and TRBJ2-1, with 9 positions matching TRBD2. Trimming removed 1 base from V and 7 bases from J; junction bases left unmatched: 8. The CDR3 is made up of 16 amino acids. In germline, CDR1 is LGHDT, CDR2 YNNKEL (reference sequence). The CDR3 is CASSQGALAGRNEQFF. In DNA, the CDR3 is TGTGCCAGCAGCCAAGGGGCACTAGCGGGTCGGAATGAGCAGTTCTTC.

The V gene is TRBV4-3, the J gene TRBJ2-7, with 8 bases aligning to TRBD1. Trimming removed 4 bases from V and 3 bases from J; junction bases left unmatched: 8. The CDR3 spans 15 residues. Germline CDR1 and CDR2: LGHNA and YSLEER. CDR3: CASSPITGGLYEQYF. DNA for the CDR3: TGCGCCAGCAGCCCCATTACAGGGGGACTCTACGAGCAGTACTTC.

V is TRBV7-2 and J is TRBJ1-2; D might be TRBD1 (6 bases). Germline lookup yields CDR1 SGHTA and CDR2 FQGNSA. The CDR3 consists of 16 residues. V shed 1 base and J shed 2 bases, with 14 bases lying between them. CDR3 nucleotide sequence: TGTGCCAGCAGCTTAGAAGGCACAGGGAGAAACTATGGCTACACCTTC. Its translation: CASSLEGTGRNYGYTF.

This chain joins TRBV25-1 and TRBJ1-1; D not certain. The germline gives CDR1 MGHDK, CDR2 SYGVNS. Trimming cost V 8 bases and J 8 bases, with 18 bases left between them. This CDR3 contains 13 residues. Here the CDR3 DNA reads TGTGCCAGCCGTACCGGAGACGGAGTAGAAGCTTTCTTT. It codes for CASRTGDGVEAFF. Drawing the rest from reference TRBV25-1 and TRBJ1-1, the complete variable domain is EADIYQTPRYLVIGTGKKITLECSQTMGHDKMYWYQQDPGMELHLIHYSYGVNSTEKGDLSSESTVSRIRTEHFPLTLESARPSHTSQYLCASRTGDGVEAFFGQGTRLTVV.

The CDR3 is CASSLNRGLLHSPLHF. The CDR3 DNA follows: TGTGCCAGCAGTTTAAATCGGGGTCTCTTGCATTCACCCCTCCACTTT. This chain joins TRBV28 and TRBJ1-6; D is ambiguous. This CDR3 is 16 amino acids long. V lost 2 bases to trimming and J lost 8 bases, with 16 bases between them. CDR1 MDHEN and CDR2 SYDVKM come from the germline V gene.

The chain combines TRBV11-3 with TRBJ1-1; unclear D gene. V gave up 2 bases and J gave up 1 base, with 14 bases separating them. CDR3 length: 16 amino acids. CDR1 and CDR2 (germline): SGHNT, YENEEA. The CDR3 region is CASSLLLGDSNTEAFF. Written as DNA, the CDR3 is TGTGCCAGCAGCTTATTACTGGGAGATTCGAACACTGAAGCTTTCTTT. The full variable domain, its missing parts supplied by reference TRBV11-3 and TRBJ1-1, is EAGVVQSPRYKIIEKKQPVAFWCNPISGHNTLYWYLQNLGQGPELLIRYENEEAVDDSQLPKDRFSAERLKGVDSTLKIQPAELGDSAVYLCASSLLLGDSNTEAFFGQGTRLTVV.

In nucleotides, the CDR3 is TGTGCCAGCAGTGAACTAGCGGGGGAGTTCTCCTACGAGCAGTACTTC. This codes for CASSELAGEFSYEQYF. The rearrangement links TRBV6-4 to TRBJ2-7; the match to TRBD2 covers 11 bases. The CDR3 length is 16 residues. Germline CDR1 MRHNA, CDR2 SNTAGT. V gave up 3 bases and J gave up 0 bases; unmatched junction bases: 4.

The chain links TRBV9 to TRBJ1-2; 9 bases agree with TRBD1. The germline V gene encodes CDR1 SGDLS and CDR2 YYNGEE. The CDR3 contains 12 residues. J lost 9 bases, V lost 4 bases, and 4 bases had no gene match. CDR3 in amino acids: CASSIGQGSYTF. The CDR3 DNA sequence: TGTGCCAGCAGCATTGGACAGGGGAGCTACACCTTC.